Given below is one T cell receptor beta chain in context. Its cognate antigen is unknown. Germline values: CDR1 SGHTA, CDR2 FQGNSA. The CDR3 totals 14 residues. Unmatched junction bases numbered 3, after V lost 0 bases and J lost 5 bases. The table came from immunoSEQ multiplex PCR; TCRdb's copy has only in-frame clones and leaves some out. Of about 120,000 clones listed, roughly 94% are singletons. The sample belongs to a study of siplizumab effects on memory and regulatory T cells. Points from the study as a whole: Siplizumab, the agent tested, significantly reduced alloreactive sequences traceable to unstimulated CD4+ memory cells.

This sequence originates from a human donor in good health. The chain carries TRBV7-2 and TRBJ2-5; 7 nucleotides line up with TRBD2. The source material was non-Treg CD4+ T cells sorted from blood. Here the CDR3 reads CASSLAGGVETQYF. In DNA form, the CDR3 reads TGTGCCAGCAGCTTAGCGGGAGGGGTGGAGACCCAGTACTTC. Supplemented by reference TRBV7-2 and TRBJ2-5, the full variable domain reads GAGVSQSPSNKVTEKGKDVELRCDPISGHTALYWYRQSLGQGLEFLIYFQGNSAPDKSGLPSDRFSAERTGGSVSTLTIQRTQQEDSAVYLCASSLAGGVETQYFGPGTRLLVL.